These 10 T cell receptor beta chains share one sample of origin, sequenced in a study of blood T cells in healthy people across ages. Primers used in a second PCR of about 6 to 11 cycles were a sample-barcoded 5' primer and a J-beta primer mix. A single record per CDR3 protein comes from TCRdb applying MiXCR to the 5' RACE reads. The sample shows 1.4 million or so distinct CDR3 sequences, approximately 43% of them seen only once. Input material: blood. These receptors all come from a woman younger than 35 in good health.

J is TRBJ2-1 and V is TRBV24-1, with D maybe TRBD2 (7 bases). CDR1 and CDR2 (germline): KGHDR, SFDVKD. Deletions cut 4 bases from V and 4 bases from J, with 19 bases between. This CDR3 has 17 amino acids. As DNA, the CDR3 is TGTGCCACCAGTGACTACGGACAAGGGGGGGCGTACAATGAGCAGTTCTTC. It encodes CATSDYGQGGAYNEQFF.

The chain employs TRBV7-9 and TRBJ1-4, with TRBD1 as a possible D gene (5 bases). The germline gives CDR1 SEHNR, CDR2 FQNEAQ (reference sequence). With 2 bases removed from V and 5 bases from J, the gap between germline ends came to 12 bases. The CDR3 runs to 15 residues. Written as DNA, the CDR3 is TGTGCCAGCAGCTTAATCCAGGGCCTCAATGAAAAACTGTTTTTT. Translating it yields CASSLIQGLNEKLFF.

The chain combines TRBV20-1 with TRBJ1-1; D is unresolved. Germline CDR1 and CDR2: DFQATT and SNEGSKA (reference sequence). The CDR3 extends over 12 amino acids. V was shortened by 5 bases and J by 2 bases, with 9 bases between the two germline ends. The CDR3 is CSAQTGNTEAFF. The CDR3 DNA is TGCAGTGCTCAGACGGGTAACACTGAAGCTTTCTTT.

CDR3 nucleotides: TGCGCCAGCCAGCGAGGGGCCGCGGAGAACACTGAAGCTTTCTTT. Translated: CASQRGAAENTEAFF. The chain carries TRBV5-1 and TRBJ1-1; tentatively, D is TRBD1 (5 bases). Deletions cut 7 bases from V and 1 base from J, with 17 bases between. The CDR3 has 15 residues. Germline CDR1 and CDR2: SGHRS and YFSETQ. Drawing the rest from reference TRBV5-1 and TRBJ1-1, the complete variable domain is KAGVTQTPRYLIKTRGQQVTLSCSPISGHRSVSWYQQTPGQGLQFLFEYFSETQRNKGNFPGRFSGRQFSNSRSEMNVSTLELGDSALYLCASQRGAAENTEAFFGQGTRLTVV.

This clonotype was seen a handful of times. The gene calls are TRBV20-1 and TRBJ2-7; no clear D gene. Germline assignment: CDR1 DFQATT and CDR2 SNEGSKA (reference sequence). Trimming took off 0 bases at V and 2 bases at J, with 5 bases between the two ends. The CDR3 length is 12 residues. CDR3 region: CSARDPPYEQYF. The CDR3 region has the DNA TGCAGTGCTAGAGATCCCCCCTACGAGCAGTACTTC.

This chain connects TRBV12-3 or TRBV12-4 to TRBJ1-1, with D possibly TRBD1 on 5 matching bases. Trimming took off 6 bases at V and 8 bases at J, with 16 bases between the two ends. The CDR3 consists of 13 residues. For the CDR3, the DNA is TGTGCCAGCAGGGGACCCTCTAGAGGGGAAGCTTTCTTT. This codes for CASRGPSRGEAFF.

The sample holds a few counts of this clonotype. The J gene is TRBJ2-7, the V gene TRBV7-2, with D possibly matching TRBD1 (5 bases). The CDR3 is 15 residues long. CDR1 and CDR2 from the germline V gene are SGHTA and FQGNSA. The germline V and J ends were trimmed by 1 base and 4 bases, with 14 bases remaining between them. The CDR3 region is CASSLGLQVDYEQYF. CDR3 nucleotide sequence: TGTGCCAGCAGCTTAGGGTTACAGGTGGATTACGAGCAGTACTTC.

The rearrangement joins TRBV20-1 to TRBJ2-7, with D hard to call. The closer fit of TRBJ2-5 to the DNA end suggests the J call may be wrong. CDR3 length: 13 amino acids. Germline V gives CDR1 DFQATT, CDR2 SNEGSKA (reference sequence). This CDR3 reads CSASGSGWKTQYF. The CDR3 coding sequence is TGCAGTGCTAGCGGTTCGGGCTGGAAGACCCAGTACTTC.

This clonotype has only a few counts. The chain has TRBV29-1 and TRBJ2-5, with no clear D. The J call is in doubt because the DNA end fits TRBJ2-7 better. Germline V gene lookup returns CDR1 SQVTM and CDR2 ANQGSEA. This CDR3 contains 13 residues. CDR3 in DNA: TGCAGCGTTTTTGGGGTAAAAAACTACGAGCAGTACTTC. This codes for CSVFGVKNYEQYF.

The chain combines TRBV10-3 with TRBJ1-1; 9 nucleotides agree with TRBD1. Germline V gene lookup returns CDR1 ENHRY and CDR2 SYGVKD. The CDR3 extends over 15 amino acids. Germline trimming cut 2 bases from V and 4 bases from J; bases unmatched to any gene: 5. Written as DNA, the CDR3 is TGTGCCATCAGTGAGCGACAGGGGGAGGGCACTGAAGCTTTCTTT. Translation gives CAISERQGEGTEAFF.